This T cell receptor (beta chain) comes out of a study of blood T cell repertoires in COVID-19. Study-wide background: The samples span acute and convalescent COVID-19 from the United States, Italy and Spain.

Cohorts were determined from participant-reported clinical history. Symptom resolution, clearance, or two negative PCRs marked donors in Cohort 3 as recovered. The CDR3 runs 11 residues. Germline V lookup: CDR1 GTSNPN, CDR2 SVGIG (reference sequence). Trimming took off 4 bases at V and 7 bases at J, with 8 bases between the two ends. The method was immunoSEQ multiplex PCR; TCRdb's version includes in-frame clones alone and lacks a portion of them. The data show around 430,000 clones, 87% seen once. The chain employs TRBV30 and TRBJ2-1; D not certain. Material for sequencing was PBMCs or T cells enriched from blood (not recorded which). The clonotype comes from a woman between 45 and 65 years old who had recovered from COVID-19. CDR3 residues: CAWTLRNEQFF. CDR3 in DNA: TGTGCCTGGACCCTACGGAATGAGCAGTTCTTC. Variable domain in full (rest from reference TRBV30 and TRBJ2-1): SQTIHQWPATLVQPVGSPLSLECTVEGTSNPNLYWYRQAAGRGLQLLFYSVGIGQISSEVPQNLSASRPQDRQFILSSKKLLLSDSGFYLCAWTLRNEQFFGPGTRLTVL.